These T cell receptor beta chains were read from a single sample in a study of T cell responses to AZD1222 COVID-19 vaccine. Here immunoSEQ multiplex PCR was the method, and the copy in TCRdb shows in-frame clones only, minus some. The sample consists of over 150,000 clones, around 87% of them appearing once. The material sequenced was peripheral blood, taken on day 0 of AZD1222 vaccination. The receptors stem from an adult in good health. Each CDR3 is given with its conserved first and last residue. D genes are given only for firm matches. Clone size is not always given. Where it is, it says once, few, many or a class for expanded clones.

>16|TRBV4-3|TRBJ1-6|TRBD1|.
CASSQDSGGYNSPLHF
TGCGCCAGCAGCCAAGATTCAGGGGGCTATAATTCACCCCTCCACTTT
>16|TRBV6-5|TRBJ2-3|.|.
CASSYSGPESTDTQYF
TGTGCCAGCAGTTACTCAGGGCCAGAGAGCACAGATACGCAGTATTTT
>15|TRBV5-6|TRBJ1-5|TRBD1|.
CASSLGAGGHRPQHF
TGTGCCAGCAGCTTGGGTGCAGGGGGTCATCGTCCCCAGCATTTT
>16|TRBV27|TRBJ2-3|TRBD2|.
CASSLVRGGNTDTQYF
TGTGCCAGCAGTTTGGTGCGGGGGGGCAACACAGATACGCAGTATTTT
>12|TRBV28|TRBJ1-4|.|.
CASLQGNEKLFF
TGTGCCAGCTTGCAGGGTAATGAAAAACTGTTTTTT
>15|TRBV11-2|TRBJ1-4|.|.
CASSTGTVRNEKLFF
TGTGCCAGCAGCACAGGGACGGTGAGGAATGAAAAACTGTTTTTT
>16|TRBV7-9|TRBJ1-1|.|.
CASSHDVTDGNTEAFF
TGTGCCAGCAGCCACGACGTAACAGATGGGAACACTGAAGCTTTCTTT
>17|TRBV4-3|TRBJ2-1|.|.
CASSQDHRDLSYNEQFF
TGCGCCAGCAGCCAAGATCATCGGGACCTCTCTTACAATGAGCAGTTCTTC
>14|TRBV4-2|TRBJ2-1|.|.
CASSRLGLSPPRLF
TGTGCCAGCAGCCGACTTGGACTATCCCCCCCGCGGCTCTTC
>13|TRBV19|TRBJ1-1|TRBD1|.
CASSHRGDTEAFF
TGTGCCAGTAGCCACAGGGGTGACACTGAAGCTTTCTTT
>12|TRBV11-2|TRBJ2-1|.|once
CATQRVVNEQFF
TGTGCCACCCAGCGGGTCGTCAATGAGCAGTTCTTC
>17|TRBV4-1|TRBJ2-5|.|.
CASSQEAVGGGLETQYF
TGCGCCAGCAGCCAAGAGGCTGTTGGAGGGGGATTAGAGACCCAGTACTTC
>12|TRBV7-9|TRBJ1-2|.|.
CASSLPLGGYTF
TGTGCCAGCAGCTTACCTCTTGGGGGCTACACCTTC
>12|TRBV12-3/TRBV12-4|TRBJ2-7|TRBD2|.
CASSGLALEQYF
TGTGCCAGCAGTGGACTAGCGCTCGAGCAGTACTTC
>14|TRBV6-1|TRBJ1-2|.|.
CASSEGNTPWGYTF
TGTGCCAGCAGTGAAGGGAACACCCCATGGGGCTACACCTTC
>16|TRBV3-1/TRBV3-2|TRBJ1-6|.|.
CASSQDGQYYNSPLHF
TGTGCCAGCAGCCAAGATGGACAATACTATAATTCACCCCTCCACTTT
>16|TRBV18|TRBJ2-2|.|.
CASSPPMRGHTGELFF
TGTGCCAGCTCACCACCGATGAGGGGACACACCGGGGAGCTGTTTTTT
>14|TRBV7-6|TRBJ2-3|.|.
CASSLVIGSDTQYF
TGTGCCAGCAGCTTAGTGATCGGCTCAGATACGCAGTATTTT
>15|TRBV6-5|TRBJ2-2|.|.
CASSYEGTGTGELFF
TGTGCCAGCAGTTACGAGGGTACTGGCACCGGGGAGCTGTTTTTT
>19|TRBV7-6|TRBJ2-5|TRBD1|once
CASSLVWPGQGHVQETQYF
TGTGCCAGCAGCTTAGTTTGGCCGGGACAGGGGCACGTCCAAGAGACCCAGTACTTC
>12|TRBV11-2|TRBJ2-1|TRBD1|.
CASSPTGIEQFF
TGTGCCAGCAGCCCGACAGGGATTGAGCAGTTCTTC
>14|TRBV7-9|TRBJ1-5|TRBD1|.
CASSGQGFNQPQHF
TGTGCCAGCTCAGGACAGGGGTTTAATCAGCCCCAGCATTTT
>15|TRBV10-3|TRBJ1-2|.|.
CAISEPGRIEYGYTF
TGTGCCATCAGTGAGCCTGGACGGATAGAATATGGCTACACCTTC
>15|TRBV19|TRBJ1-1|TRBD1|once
CASSAGTGENTEAFF
TGTGCCAGTAGTGCCGGGACAGGGGAGAACACTGAAGCTTTCTTT
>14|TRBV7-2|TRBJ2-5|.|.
CASSFNPGAETQYF
TGTGCCAGCAGCTTTAATCCAGGGGCAGAGACCCAGTACTTC
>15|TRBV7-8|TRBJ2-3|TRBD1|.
CASSHHRGRADTQYF
TGTGCCAGCAGCCACCACAGGGGGCGCGCAGATACGCAGTATTTT
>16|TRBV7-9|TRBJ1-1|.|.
CASSPRTVPSYTEAFF
TGTGCCAGCAGCCCTCGGACAGTTCCGAGCTACACTGAAGCTTTCTTT
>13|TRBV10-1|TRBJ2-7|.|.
CASSEYSGLVQYF
TGCGCCAGCAGTGAGTACAGCGGTCTCGTGCAGTACTTC
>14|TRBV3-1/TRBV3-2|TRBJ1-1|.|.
CASSQDRRQAEAFF
TGTGCCAGCAGCCAAGATCGGCGCCAGGCTGAAGCTTTCTTT
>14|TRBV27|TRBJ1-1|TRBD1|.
CASSPPGTGEAAFF
TGTGCCAGCAGTCCACCCGGGACAGGGGAAGCAGCTTTCTTT
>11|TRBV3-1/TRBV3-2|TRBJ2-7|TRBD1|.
CASQDRTEQYF
TGTGCCAGCCAGGACAGGACCGAGCAGTACTTC
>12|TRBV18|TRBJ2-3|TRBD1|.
CASSPLGQKQYF
TGTGCCAGCTCACCATTGGGACAGAAGCAGTATTTT
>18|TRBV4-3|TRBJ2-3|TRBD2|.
CASSQGVLAGDLDDTQYF
TGCGCCAGCAGCCAAGGAGTCCTAGCGGGGGATCTTGATGATACGCAGTATTTT
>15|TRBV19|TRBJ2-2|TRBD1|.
CASRTGVAESGELFF
TGTGCCAGTAGGACAGGGGTGGCAGAGTCCGGGGAGCTGTTTTTT
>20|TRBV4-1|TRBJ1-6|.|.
CASSQGRDTWRSSYNSPLHF
TGCGCCAGCAGCCAAGGAAGGGACACGTGGAGGAGCTCCTATAATTCACCCCTCCACTTT
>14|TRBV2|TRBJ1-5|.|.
CASKITGSNQPQHF
TGTGCCAGCAAAATTACAGGGAGCAATCAGCCCCAGCATTTT
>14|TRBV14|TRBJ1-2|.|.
CASSQDTFNYGYTF
TGTGCCAGCAGCCAGGACACTTTCAACTATGGCTACACCTTC
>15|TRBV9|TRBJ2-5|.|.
CASNKGGPRQETQYF
TGTGCCAGCAACAAAGGGGGGCCCCGACAAGAGACCCAGTACTTC
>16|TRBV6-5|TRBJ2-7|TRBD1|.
CASSFGTGEVPYEQYF
TGTGCCAGCAGTTTCGGGACAGGGGAGGTCCCCTACGAGCAGTACTTC
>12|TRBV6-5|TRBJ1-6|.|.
CASSSRNSPLHF
TGTGCCAGCAGTTCACGAAATTCACCCCTCCACTTT
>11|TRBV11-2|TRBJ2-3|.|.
CASSHTDTQYF
TGTGCCAGCAGCCACACAGATACGCAGTATTTT
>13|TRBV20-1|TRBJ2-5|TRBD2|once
CSASERGLETQYF
TGCAGTGCTAGTGAGCGGGGGCTAGAGACCCAGTACTTC
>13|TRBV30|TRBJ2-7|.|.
CAWDRIPLYEQYF
TGTGCCTGGGACAGGATCCCTCTCTACGAGCAGTACTTC
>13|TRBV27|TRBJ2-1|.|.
CASSLSNSNEQFF
TGTGCCAGCAGTTTATCGAACAGTAATGAGCAGTTCTTC
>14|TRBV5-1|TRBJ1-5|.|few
CASSPGHFNQPQHF
TGCGCCAGCAGCCCGGGGCACTTCAATCAGCCCCAGCATTTT
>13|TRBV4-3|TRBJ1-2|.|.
CASSWNREHGYTF
TGCGCCAGCAGCTGGAACAGGGAACATGGCTACACCTTC
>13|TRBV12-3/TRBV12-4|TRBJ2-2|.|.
CASSFGLTGELFF
TGTGCCAGCAGTTTTGGATTGACCGGGGAGCTGTTTTTT
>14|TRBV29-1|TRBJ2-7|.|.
CSVETLQGSSEQYF
TGCAGCGTTGAAACCCTACAGGGTTCCTCCGAGCAGTACTTC
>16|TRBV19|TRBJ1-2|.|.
CASSIDPPGQIYGYTF
TGTGCCAGTAGTATAGACCCGCCGGGCCAAATATATGGCTACACCTTC
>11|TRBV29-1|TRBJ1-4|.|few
CSALLEGKLFF
TGCAGCGCCCTCCTGGAGGGGAAACTGTTTTTT
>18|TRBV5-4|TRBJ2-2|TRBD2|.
CASSLFTERGDPTGELFF
TGTGCCAGCAGCTTGTTCACGGAGCGGGGGGACCCCACCGGGGAGCTGTTTTTT
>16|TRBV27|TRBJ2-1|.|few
CASSPGFGLPYNEQFF
TGTGCCAGCAGTCCTGGCTTTGGGCTCCCCTACAATGAGCAGTTCTTC
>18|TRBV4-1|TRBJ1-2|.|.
CASSQDLKTVVFLYGYTF
TGCGCCAGCAGCCAAGACCTAAAGACCGTTGTTTTTCTGTATGGCTACACCTTC
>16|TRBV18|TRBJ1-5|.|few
CASSLSQGNSNQPQHF
TGTGCCAGCTCGCTATCCCAAGGAAATAGCAATCAGCCCCAGCATTTT
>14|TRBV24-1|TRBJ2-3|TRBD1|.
CATSETGGEDTQYF
TGTGCCACCAGTGAGACAGGGGGCGAAGATACGCAGTATTTT